Listed here are 21 T cell receptor beta chains from one sample, sequenced in a study of shared clonotypes between healthy human individuals. Measured with immunoSEQ multiplex PCR; TCRdb has only the in-frame clones, and not every one. The sample records 950,000 to 1,100,000 clones, approximately 76% being singletons. The sample comprised memory CD4+ T cells sorted from blood. Subset here: CD45RA-negative fraction. The receptor source for this set is a man aged 18 to 29 in good health.

The V and J genes are TRBV4-1 and TRBJ1-5; 11 nucleotides align to TRBD1. The CDR3 spans 15 residues. Per germline, CDR1 MGHRA and CDR2 YSYEKL. V was clipped by 3 bases and J by 4 bases; unmatched bases: 2. CDR3 coding DNA: TGCGCCAGCAGCCAGGGGGACAGGGGGAATCAGCCCCAGCATTTT. Translated, it gives CASSQGDRGNQPQHF.

This rearrangement joins TRBV11-3 to TRBJ2-5; the D gene is possibly TRBD1 (6 bases). Trimming left V 1 base short and J 3 bases short, with 9 bases between. Germline CDR1 SGHNT, CDR2 YENEEA. The CDR3 totals 14 residues. The chain's CDR3 is CASSLAAGEETQYF. In nucleotides, the CDR3 is TGTGCCAGCAGCTTAGCAGCAGGGGAAGAGACCCAGTACTTC.

The chain carries TRBV27 and TRBJ2-2; D is ambiguous. Germline V CDR1 and CDR2: MNHEY, SMNVEV (reference sequence). CDR3 length: 13 residues. Trimming stripped 2 bases from V and 5 bases from J, with 6 bases between. The chain's CDR3 is CASSLVVTGELFF. The CDR3 DNA is TGTGCCAGCAGTTTAGTGGTAACCGGGGAGCTGTTTTTT.

Remarks on this clone: The same CDR3 arises from other DNA sequences in this sample as well. This chain joins TRBV10-3 and TRBJ2-1, with D hard to call. The germline V gene has CDR1 ENHRY and CDR2 SYGVKD. This CDR3 comprises 12 residues. Trimming removed 3 bases from V and 6 bases from J, with 6 bases in between. Here the CDR3 DNA reads TGTGCCATCAGTGAAAGAGGCAATGAGCAGTTCTTC. Translating it yields CAISERGNEQFF.

The chain uses TRBV7-2 and TRBJ2-7; the D call may be TRBD1 or TRBD2 (5 bases each). Trimming took off 5 bases at V and 6 bases at J, with 17 bases between the two ends. The germline gives CDR1 SGHTA, CDR2 FQGNSA. The CDR3 spans 14 residues. The CDR3 bases are TGTGCCAGCAGCCAGAGAGGGGATTTGGGCGAGCAGTACTTC. Translated, it gives CASSQRGDLGEQYF.

There are a few counts of this clone. The chain uses TRBV5-1 and TRBJ1-1; D is uncertain. V lost 3 bases and J lost 3, with 9 bases in between. Germline CDR1 SGHRS, CDR2 YFSETQ. The CDR3 runs 13 residues. CDR3 bases: TGCGCCAGCAGCTACCTAGGTTACACTGAAGCTTTCTTT. Its translation is CASSYLGYTEAFF. The full variable domain, in which reference TRBV5-1 and TRBJ1-1 provide the parts outside the CDR3, is KAGVTQTPRYLIKTRGQQVTLSCSPISGHRSVSWYQQTPGQGLQFLFEYFSETQRNKGNFPGRFSGRQFSNSRSEMNVSTLELGDSALYLCASSYLGYTEAFFGQGTRLTVV.

The rearrangement links TRBV5-1 to TRBJ1-1; 11 nucleotides match TRBD1. CDR1 is SGHRS, CDR2 YFSETQ, per germline. The J segment lost 4 bases and the V segment lost 4 bases, leaving 6 bases of the junction unmatched. There are 15 residues in the CDR3. CDR3 bases: TGCGCCAGCAGCCTAGGGACAGGGGGGAGCACTGAAGCTTTCTTT. Its protein product is CASSLGTGGSTEAFF. Looking up the rest from reference TRBV5-1 and TRBJ1-1 gives the full variable domain: KAGVTQTPRYLIKTRGQQVTLSCSPISGHRSVSWYQQTPGQGLQFLFEYFSETQRNKGNFPGRFSGRQFSNSRSEMNVSTLELGDSALYLCASSLGTGGSTEAFFGQGTRLTVV.

This clone was seen a few times. The CDR3 sequence: CASSPITGGDYGYTF. Here the CDR3 DNA reads TGTGCCAGCTCACCAATAACAGGGGGAGATTATGGCTACACCTTC. The gene calls are TRBV18 and TRBJ1-2, with 8 bases aligning to TRBD1. The CDR3 runs 15 residues. Unmatched junction bases numbered 7, after V lost 2 bases and J lost 5 bases. In germline, CDR1 is KGHSH, CDR2 LQKENI.

This clone showed up just a few times. V gene TRBV28 combines with J gene TRBJ1-3, with D hard to call. The length of the CDR3 is 15 residues. Germline V lookup: CDR1 MDHEN, CDR2 SYDVKM. V was shortened by 3 bases and J by 0 bases, with 9 bases between the two germline ends. The CDR3 sequence is CASSFFGSSGNTIYF. DNA for the CDR3: TGTGCCAGCAGTTTTTTCGGGAGCTCTGGAAACACCATATATTTT.

The V gene is TRBV10-3, the J gene TRBJ2-7, with 9 bases lining up with TRBD2. J lost 2 bases, V lost 6 bases, and 8 bases had no gene match. The CDR3 is made up of 15 amino acids. Per the germline V gene, CDR1 is ENHRY and CDR2 is SYGVKD. This CDR3 is CAISGGLASAYEQYF. The CDR3 coding sequence is TGTGCCATCAGCGGAGGACTAGCGTCAGCCTACGAGCAGTACTTC.

This clone was found once. The rearrangement uses TRBV6-1 and TRBJ2-3, with D perhaps matching TRBD1 or TRBD2 (6 bases each). Germline V gene lookup returns CDR1 MNHNS and CDR2 SASEGT. The CDR3 totals 15 residues. The V gene lost 1 base and the J gene lost 4 bases, with 12 bases spanning the gap. CDR3 protein: CASSEDVGGPDTQYF. The CDR3 nucleotides are TGTGCCAGCAGTGAAGATGTGGGGGGCCCAGATACGCAGTATTTT.

V usage is TRBV2 and J usage is TRBJ2-1; D is uncertain. This CDR3 comprises 13 residues. The germline V gene encodes CDR1 SNHLY and CDR2 FYNNEI. V was pared by 6 bases and J by 3 bases, with 9 bases between. As DNA, the CDR3 is TGTGCCAGCAGAGAGACAAACTACAATGAGCAGTTCTTC. Translating it yields CASRETNYNEQFF.

The chain uses TRBV7-2 and TRBJ2-7; the match to TRBD2 covers 8 bases. Unmatched junction bases numbered 9, after V lost 0 bases and J lost 5 bases. The CDR3 totals 16 residues. Germline assignment: CDR1 SGHTA and CDR2 FQGNSA. CDR3: CASSLALSGGAHEQYF. CDR3 DNA: TGTGCCAGCAGCTTAGCTCTATCGGGGGGGGCCCACGAGCAGTACTTC.

The chain joins TRBV18 to TRBJ2-5; D gene ambiguous. Matching the DNA end better, TRBJ2-7 makes the J call doubtful. Germline CDR1 is KGHSH and CDR2 is LQKENI. CDR3 length equals 14 residues. In nucleotides, the CDR3 is TGTGCCAGCTCACCCCCAGCAGACTCCTACGAGCAGTACTTC. It specifies CASSPPADSYEQYF.

The rearrangement uses TRBV6-1 and TRBJ2-3, with 8 bases that match TRBD1. The germline CDR1 and CDR2 sequences are MNHNS and SASEGT. The CDR3 loop spans 15 amino acids. Trimming at V came to 1 base and at J to 1 base, leaving 1 base not matched to a gene. The CDR3 is CASSEEQGGTDTQYF. CDR3 nucleotide sequence: TGTGCCAGCAGTGAAGAACAGGGGGGCACAGATACGCAGTATTTT.

This rearrangement joins TRBV5-4 to TRBJ2-7, with TRBD2 identical over 10 bases. After removal of 7 bases from V and 4 bases from J, the junction contained 11 bases not matched to a gene. This CDR3 comprises 15 residues. Germline V CDR1 and CDR2: SGHNT, YYREEE (reference sequence). CDR3 coding DNA: TGTGCCAGCTCGGAAGCTAGCGGGAGTCCTTACGAGCAGTACTTC. Its translation: CASSEASGSPYEQYF.

J is TRBJ2-1 and V is TRBV28; no clear D. The CDR3 is 11 amino acids. Germline values: CDR1 MDHEN, CDR2 SYDVKM. V lost 5 bases and J lost 9, with 8 bases in between. In DNA form, the CDR3 reads TGTGCCAGCAGTAGCCGTCCTGAGCAGTTCTTC. As protein: CASSSRPEQFF. The full variable domain, rest sourced from reference TRBV28 and TRBJ2-1, is DVKVTQSSRYLVKRTGEKVFLECVQDMDHENMFWYRQDPGLGLRLIYFSYDVKMKEKGDIPEGYSVSREKKERFSLILESASTNQTSMYLCASSSRPEQFFGPGTRLTVL.

The rearrangement links TRBV6-1 to TRBJ2-1, with TRBD1 matching 7 bases. Per germline, CDR1 MNHNS and CDR2 SASEGT. The CDR3 extends over 16 amino acids. The trim removed 2 bases at V and 2 bases at J, leaving 6 bases unmatched. The CDR3 spells CASSETGVLPYNEQFF. CDR3 DNA sequence: TGTGCCAGCAGTGAAACAGGGGTCTTACCCTACAATGAGCAGTTCTTC.

The chain recombines TRBV4-1 with TRBJ2-3; 9 bases map to TRBD1. Germline V gene data show CDR1 as MGHRA and CDR2 as YSYEKL. V was pared by 4 bases and J by 6 bases, with 8 bases of the junction left unmatched. The CDR3 runs to 15 residues. In nucleotides, the CDR3 is TGCGCCAGCAGCCGGGAGACAGGGGGGGGCGATACGCAGTATTTT. Its protein product is CASSRETGGGDTQYF.

The chain links TRBV18 to TRBJ2-3; the D is unclear. V was pared by 6 bases and J by 6 bases, with 16 bases between. Germline lookup yields CDR1 KGHSH and CDR2 LQKENI. The CDR3 is 14 residues long. The CDR3 here is CASSLLVLGDTQYF. The CDR3 coding sequence is TGTGCCAGCTCGCTCCTCGTCCTTGGCGATACGCAGTATTTT.

This clone was counted only a few times. This sequence joins TRBV7-9 and TRBJ1-4; TRBD1 is a possible D gene (6 bases). The CDR3 contains 17 residues. V lost 1 base and J 8 bases, leaving 20 bases between the germline ends. Per the germline V gene, CDR1 is SEHNR and CDR2 is FQNEAQ (reference sequence). The CDR3 protein is CASSLVSAGAPVEKLFF. Written as DNA, the CDR3 is TGTGCCAGCAGCTTAGTGTCGGCGGGGGCGCCGGTGGAAAAACTGTTTTTT.